The 17 T cell receptor beta chains presented below share a single source sample, sequenced in a study of beta chain features in type 1 diabetes. These receptors' antigens are unknown. The isolated RNA, all of it, was reverse transcribed, so expressed TCRB transcripts were what got sequenced. Measured with immunoSEQ multiplex PCR; TCRdb has only the in-frame clones, and not every one. Counted here are about 130,000 clones, approximately 9% occurring once; the ten biggest clones make up 0.75%. Study results and caveats: Significant though moderate, a shortening of TCRB CDR3s appeared in all four CD4+ subsets of Type 1 diabetes patients.

Sequenced input: central memory CD4+ T cells from blood. These receptors came from a young man with type 1 diabetes.

The chain couples TRBV5-1 to TRBJ1-6; D not resolved. The V end was cut by 4 bases, the J end by 10 bases, with 18 bases between. The CDR3 is made up of 15 amino acids. Germline V gives CDR1 SGHRS, CDR2 YFSETQ. Here the CDR3 reads CASSPSLSSGSPLHF. The CDR3 DNA follows: TGCGCCAGCAGCCCCAGTCTGTCCAGCGGGTCACCCCTCCACTTT.

This clone was seen only a few times. V and J are TRBV6-5 and TRBJ2-5; tentative D call: TRBD2 (5 bases). The V end was cut by 2 bases, the J end by 5 bases, with 18 bases between. The CDR3 sequence is 16 residues long. Germline values: CDR1 MNHEY, CDR2 SVGAGI. In DNA, the CDR3 is TGTGCCAGCAGTTACGGAACTAGTTCGAGTTTCGAGACCCAGTACTTC. Protein: CASSYGTSSSFETQYF.

This clone was counted between two and nine times. The chain couples TRBV11-2 to TRBJ1-6, with 8 bases lining up with TRBD1. CDR3 length: 13 residues. Germline CDR1 reads SGHAT; CDR2 reads FQNNGV. After removal of 5 bases from V and 14 bases from J, the junction contained 8 bases not matched to a gene. CDR3 bases: TGTGCCAGCAGCGCTCAGGGGGCCGCCTCCCTCCACTTT. It specifies CASSAQGAASLHF.

In its sample, this clone was seen many times. This chain uses TRBV7-8 with TRBJ2-1; 11 positions agree with TRBD1. V dropped 2 bases and J dropped 8; count of bases not matched to a gene: 8. CDR1 SGHVS and CDR2 FQNEAQ come from the germline V gene. The CDR3 extends over 16 amino acids. CDR3 DNA sequence: TGTGCCAGCAGCTTAAATGCGGGACAGGGGGTCGATGAGCAGTTCTTC. It specifies CASSLNAGQGVDEQFF.

This clone was picked up a small number of times. The chain uses TRBV7-9 and TRBJ2-7; TRBD2 is a possible D gene (7 bases). This CDR3 is 16 amino acids long. Germline values: CDR1 SEHNR, CDR2 FQNEAQ (reference sequence). V was pared by 5 bases and J by 7 bases, with 24 bases between. The CDR3 reads CASSTGGATFGTEQYF. The CDR3 DNA reads TGTGCCAGCAGCACGGGGGGCGCTACCTTCGGAACGGAGCAGTACTTC.

V usage is TRBV27 and J usage is TRBJ1-1, with D possibly TRBD1 on 6 matching bases. Germline lookup yields CDR1 MNHEY and CDR2 SMNVEV (reference sequence). CDR3 length: 14 residues. Trimming took 5 bases from V and 1 from J, leaving 11 bases between them. Here the CDR3 DNA reads TGTGCCAGCAGTGCAAGGACAGCGAACACTGAAGCTTTCTTT. Translation gives CASSARTANTEAFF.

Concerning this clone: Other nucleotide sequences from this sample produce the same CDR3. The chain has TRBV29-1 and TRBJ2-5; 8 positions agree with TRBD2. Germline CDR1 reads SQVTM; CDR2 reads ANQGSEA. The CDR3 is 13 residues long. With V trimmed by 5 bases and J by 2 bases, 4 bases remained unmatched. The CDR3 DNA reads as TGCAGCGTTCAGCGGGGGTCGCAAGAGACCCAGTACTTC. Its protein product is CSVQRGSQETQYF.

The V call is TRBV5-4, the J call TRBJ2-3; TRBD1 aligns across 7 bases. Germline V gene lookup returns CDR1 SGHNT and CDR2 YYREEE (reference sequence). There are 16 residues in the CDR3. Unmatched junction bases numbered 15, after V lost 4 bases and J lost 7 bases. The CDR3 sequence: CASSQRTGARGNTQYF. For the CDR3, the DNA is TGTGCCAGCAGCCAACGAACAGGGGCCAGGGGGAATACGCAGTATTTT.

J is TRBJ1-1 and V is TRBV7-3; weak D call: TRBD1 (5 bases). CDR3 length equals 13 residues. V was trimmed by 2 bases and J by 4 bases, leaving 8 bases between them. Germline V gene lookup returns CDR1 SGHTA and CDR2 FQGTGA. The CDR3 loop is CASSLSGSTEAFF. The DNA of the CDR3 is TGTGCCAGCAGCTTATCAGGGTCCACTGAAGCTTTCTTT. The full variable domain, rest sourced from reference TRBV7-3 and TRBJ1-1, is GAGVSQTPSNKVTEKGKYVELRCDPISGHTALYWYRQSLGQGPEFLIYFQGTGAADDSGLPNDRFFAVRPEGSVSTLKIQRTERGDSAVYLCASSLSGSTEAFFGQGTRLTVV.

This clone occurred many times. This rearrangement joins TRBV30 to TRBJ1-6; 9 bases map to TRBD1. The junction had 1 base not matched to a gene; V was cut back by 3 bases and J by 7 bases. The CDR3 is 13 amino acids. Germline V gene sequence: CDR1 GTSNPN, CDR2 SVGIG (reference sequence). The CDR3 sequence: CAWSGTGNSPLHF. Here the CDR3 DNA reads TGTGCCTGGAGCGGGACAGGGAATTCACCCCTCCACTTT.

The chain joins TRBV7-3 to TRBJ1-1; 9 bases line up with TRBD1. In germline, CDR1 is SGHTA, CDR2 FQGTGA. The CDR3 contains 15 residues. V trimming: 2 bases; J trimming: 0 bases; junction bases outside the gene matches: 1. As DNA, the CDR3 is TGTGCCAGCAGCTTAGGGACAGGGATGAACACTGAAGCTTTCTTT. Protein sequence: CASSLGTGMNTEAFF. Using reference TRBV7-3 and TRBJ1-1 for the parts outside the CDR3, the full variable domain is GAGVSQTPSNKVTEKGKYVELRCDPISGHTALYWYRQSLGQGPEFLIYFQGTGAADDSGLPNDRFFAVRPEGSVSTLKIQRTERGDSAVYLCASSLGTGMNTEAFFGQGTRLTVV.

The J gene is TRBJ2-2, the V gene TRBV11-2, with 10 positions matching TRBD2. Germline V gene data show CDR1 as SGHAT and CDR2 as FQNNGV. The length of the CDR3 is 15 residues. Losses at the gene ends were 2 bases for V and 6 bases for J; bases not matched to a gene: 3. CDR3 coding DNA: TGTGCCAGCAGCTTAACTAGCGGGATTTCCGGGGAGCTGTTTTTT. It encodes CASSLTSGISGELFF.

V is TRBV6-6 and J is TRBJ1-4, with 7 nucleotides matching TRBD1. V gave up 9 bases and J gave up 7 bases; unmatched junction bases: 11. This CDR3 spans 14 amino acids. Germline CDR1 and CDR2: MNHNY and SVGAGI (reference sequence). The CDR3 protein is CASSKQGISEKLFF. CDR3 DNA: TGTGCCAGTAGCAAACAGGGGATCAGTGAAAAACTGTTTTTT.

At least ten counts were recorded for this clone. The chain carries TRBV10-3 and TRBJ1-4, with 7 positions matching TRBD1. CDR1 and CDR2 (germline): ENHRY, SYGVKD. There are 14 residues in the CDR3. The V segment lost 5 bases and the J segment 8 bases; nucleotides outside the gene matches: 8. CDR3 coding DNA: TGTGCCATCAGTCGACAGGGCGGGAACGAAAAACTGTTTTTT. This encodes CAISRQGGNEKLFF.

This clone has at least ten counts. V and J are TRBV29-1 and TRBJ2-1, with D maybe TRBD2 (7 bases). Germline assignment: CDR1 SQVTM and CDR2 ANQGSEA. The CDR3 is made up of 12 amino acids. With 4 bases removed from V and 10 bases from J, the gap between germline ends came to 14 bases. In nucleotides, the CDR3 is TGCAGCGTTGGCGGTGGGAGGGGGGAGCAGTTCTTC. Protein: CSVGGGRGEQFF.

This clone came up many times. This CDR3 is CASSQEAGVGIQYF. CDR3 DNA: TGTGCCAGCAGCCAAGAGGCCGGGGTGGGCATTCAGTACTTC. The J gene is TRBJ2-4, the V gene TRBV14; D perhaps matches TRBD2 (5 bases). The germline V gene encodes CDR1 SGHDN and CDR2 FVKESK. Trimming pared 0 bases from V and 9 bases from J, leaving 12 bases between. CDR3 size: 14 residues. The whole variable domain, remainder taken from reference TRBV14 and TRBJ2-4, is EAGVTQFPSHSVIEKGQTVTLRCDPISGHDNLYWYRRVMGKEIKFLLHFVKESKQDESGMPNNRFLAERTGGTYSTLKVQPAELEDSGVYFCASSQEAGVGIQYFGAGTRLSVL.

The genes are TRBV6-5 and TRBJ1-5; D unclear. In germline, CDR1 is MNHEY, CDR2 SVGAGI. The CDR3 runs 13 residues. V was clipped by 5 bases and J by 3 bases, with 8 bases between them. CDR3 loop: CASSTQVNQPQHF. In DNA, the CDR3 is TGTGCCAGCAGTACCCAGGTCAATCAGCCCCAGCATTTT.